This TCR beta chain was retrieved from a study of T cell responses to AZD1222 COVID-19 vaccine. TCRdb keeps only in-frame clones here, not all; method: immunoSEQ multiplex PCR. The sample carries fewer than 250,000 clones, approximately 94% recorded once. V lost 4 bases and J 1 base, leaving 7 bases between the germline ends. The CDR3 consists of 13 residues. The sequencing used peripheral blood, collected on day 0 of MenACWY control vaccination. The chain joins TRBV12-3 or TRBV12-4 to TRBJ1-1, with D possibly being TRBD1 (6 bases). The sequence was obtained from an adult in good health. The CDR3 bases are TGTGCCAGCAGTTGGACAGCGAACACTGAAGCTTTCTTT. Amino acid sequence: CASSWTANTEAFF.